The sequence of this T cell receptor (beta chain) was determined in a study of blood T cell repertoires in COVID-19. Overall study: Collection of acute and convalescent COVID-19 samples took place in the United States, Italy and Spain. Sample material is recorded as cDNA or gDNA derived from T cells, B-cell-depleted T cells, or PBMCs.

Repertoires were generated with immunoSEQ multiplex PCR, while TCRdb's copy carries only in-frame clones and drops some. The table has 36,000 or so clones, about nine tenths seen once. The TCR sequence derives from a human donor in a cohort sampled during active COVID-19. What was sequenced was peripheral blood.

The CDR3 coding sequence is TGTGCCACCAGTGGAGACAGGGGGCAGGACGAAGCTTTCTTT. Translated, it gives CATSGDRGQDEAFF. The V and J genes are TRBV24-1 and TRBJ1-1, with 10 bases matching TRBD1. V gave up 5 bases and J gave up 8 bases; unmatched junction bases: 7. In germline, CDR1 is KGHDR, CDR2 SFDVKD. CDR3 length equals 14 residues.